The text below deals with one T cell receptor (beta chain). Its antigen is unknown. Base qualities are not recorded, but no much larger clone differs from it by a single base. The cohort consisted of 650 to 700 healthy bone marrow donors. All cohort members were sampled while nominally healthy, although unrecorded immune exposures were likely present. The donor tested CMV seronegative, placing the donor among the 352 seronegative members of the cohort. A peripheral blood sample was collected from each donor, and TCR beta sequencing was performed on peripheral blood mononuclear cells. The Qiagen DNeasy Blood Extraction Kit was used to extract genomic DNA from the blood cell samples. Library method: the immunoSEQ multiplex PCR assay. The multiplex PCR relied on a mix of 60 forward primers for TCR Vbeta segments and 13 reverse primers for TCR Jbeta segments. Amplification of the CDR3 region of rearranged TCR beta genes was performed with a multiplex PCR assay on genomic DNA. On the Illumina HiSeq System, the amplified TCR beta libraries were sequenced as 87-base-pair reads. On the study's bioinformatics: Across the 700 or so repertoires, a later analysis counted tens of millions of unique TCR beta chains, approximately 12 million of which were shared by at least two donors. Raw reads were error-corrected and collapsed into unique sequences by a nearest-neighbor algorithm in which closely related sequences were merged to remove PCR and sequencing errors. CDR3 sequences were aligned to IMGT reference sequences to assign V, D and J gene segments. For a sequence to be retained, at least a six-nucleotide match to both a V gene segment and a J gene segment was required. A rearrangement counted as productive if the CDR3 had no stop codons and remained in frame with V and J, and every other rearrangement counted as non-productive. CDR3 was defined according to IMGT convention as the region running from the second conserved V-encoded cysteine to the conserved J-encoded phenylalanine. The earlier analysis of 450 to 750 of the donors excluded any sequence lacking an unambiguous match to a single V gene segment. An earlier analysis of several hundred of the donors classified V segments as functional when productive rearrangements were above 56.7% and as segregating when the standard deviation between donors was above 5%. A statistical classification framework was developed to diagnose cytomegalovirus status using the catalog of TCR beta chain sequences. In a later analysis, V and J genes were assigned by comparing TCR nucleotide sequences against IMGT/GENE-DB human TR gene sequences. Using the TCRdist pipeline, a later analysis assigned CDR3 sequences along with most-parsimonious VDJ recombination scenarios. In a later analysis, each TCR beta chain was defined by its CDR3 amino acid sequence together with its V-gene family, and reads lacking a unique V-gene family were excluded. As a way to deal with suspected cross-contamination and a sequencing artifact, a later analysis dropped 500 to 700 nucleotide sequences that were highly shared and had low generation probability. In a later analysis, a clonal expansion index was calculated for each public chain from normalized within-repertoire ranks of inferred template counts. In a later analysis, generation probabilities were computed with a VDJ recombination model fitted to out-of-frame rearrangements, and the resulting probabilities were checked against IGoR. A later analysis scored TCR-TCR, TCR-HLA and TCR-CMV co-occurrence with hypergeometric tests, applying a repertoire-size bias correction to TCR pairs. In a later analysis, false discovery rates were estimated by permuting HLA or CMV assignments 20 times. A later analysis grouped co-occurring TCRs with DBSCAN, adding TCRdist sequence similarity when clustering within HLA-allele-positive subsets. Repertoires with fewer than 30,000 or more than 120,000 public chains were left out of co-occurrence clustering, as were four to six repertoires with anomalous nucleotide sharing. The immuneACCESS repertoire file appears here via TCRdb, limited to in-frame rearrangements. These files lack a portion of the clones; in checked studies, under half of the deficit traces to unresolved V genes, and the cause of the others is not known. D and trimming were read from the DNA, whereas the V and J calls and clone size are those reported in that table. Here the sample has around 120,000 clones; roughly three quarters occur a single time. 1.5% to 2.5% of the sample is held by the ten biggest clonotypes.

The CDR3 starts with the cysteine, ends with the phenylalanine, and has 14 residues. The retained sequence is limited to the CDR3, 42 bases, with the frame set at the first base. V and J lose 2 bases and 5 bases, and a span of 12 bases separates them. The germline V gene sets CDR1 to KGHSH and CDR2 to LQKENI. The source of the sample is a study of cytomegalovirus exposure and HLA in healthy donors (dated by TCRdb to the late 2010s). In terms of the full investigation: In an earlier analysis of some 610 of the donors, approximately 300 Gb of sequence data and 100 million or so unique TCR beta sequences from about 179 million T cells were reported. Roughly 310 gigabases of sequencing data and 70 million to 100 million unique TCR sequences were included in an early release covering 550 to 650 HLA-typed donors. A later analysis re-analyzed previously published TCR beta repertoires from roughly 600 donors and added high-resolution HLA genotyping to study TCR occurrence patterns. Among the approximately 420 genotyped donors, approximately 77% belonged to the genetic ancestry cluster associated with self-reported Caucasian donors. Genome-wide SNP genotypes for about 60% of the 666 donors were used in a later genetic analysis, which treated that subset as a discovery cohort. To decide whether each TCR beta V gene segment behaved as functional or pseudogenic, an earlier analysis of over 500 of the donors relied on high-throughput TCR beta sequencing. Among around 400 genotyped donors of the cohort, an average of approximately 250,000 unique TCR beta nucleotide sequences were sequenced per donor, roughly a sixth of them non-productive. Rather than drawing on any new phenotypic data, the later analysis identified candidate immune exposures from TCR beta sequences and the way those sequences occurred across donors. Typing coverage differed by locus: A, B, C, DRB1 and DQB1 were typed in roughly 620-630 donors, DQA1 in around 500, DPA1 in over 600, and DPB1 in 400 to 480. The study used immunosequencing to profile the T cell repertoires of more than 650 subjects and linked those repertoires to cytomegalovirus serostatus. All discovery cohort repertoires had been generated on a single sequencing platform. The aim of the study was to test whether cataloging public T cell receptors could identify signatures of past pathogen exposure. Donor age, sex, ethnicity and CMV serostatus were compiled alongside the repertoire data. In addition to the first cohort of 666 subjects, a separate validation cohort of 100 to 150 different subjects was used. Both class I and class II loci were covered by HLA typing, at four-digit resolution. To predict cytomegalovirus infection status, the study brought together high-throughput TCR immunosequencing, statistical association of individual TCRs with disease status, and machine learning. Several DR-DQ haplotypes were handled as single units for association and clustering because linkage in the cohort was strong.

The paper's findings and limits, for the study overall: This cohort had only TCR beta chains sequenced, and the lack of alpha or paired-chain data limited which features could be detected. The classifier was reported to diagnose cytomegalovirus status with high specificity and sensitivity in both the original cohort and the validation cohort. Across donors, most TCR sequences were observed very rarely, whereas some public TCRs were present in many individuals. In an earlier analysis of around 600 of the donors, most TCR beta V segments were observed in productive rearrangements about 90% or about 30% of the time, broadly matching IMGT annotations. CMV serostatus was the only immune exposure information available for the cohort. In a later analysis, several top co-occurrence clusters were reported to appear linked to parvovirus B19, influenza, CMV and Epstein-Barr virus. In a later analysis, most CMV-associated TCR beta chains were found to appear HLA-restricted, with HLA associations seemingly driven largely by CMV exposure. Some IMGT-functional V segments, including TRBV6-2 and TRBV6-3, could not be distinguished by the 87-base-pair reads and were therefore excluded. At a false discovery rate of 0.05, a later analysis linked around 17,000 TCR beta sequences to specific HLA alleles. A later genetic analysis reported fewer N-insertions in productive TCRs among donors in an Asian-associated ancestry cluster than the roughly 670-donor mean. The sequencing pipeline was judged likely to have produced a cluster of highly shared sequence variants as a technical artifact. Correlated functional status among segregating V segments might reflect linkage disequilibrium, but an unknown experimental factor could not be ruled out. A few of the identified cytomegalovirus-associated TCR beta chains were confirmed in vitro to be specific for cytomegalovirus antigens. It was suggested by the authors that the approach could potentially be generalized to other disease states and immunological phenotypes. The study listed 150 to 200 TCR beta chains as associated with cytomegalovirus. In a later analysis, HLA-associated TCR beta chains showed more clonal expansion and lower generation probabilities than non-associated chains that were equally common. In a later analysis, the rate of TCR association differed among HLA loci, with DRB1 alleles having the most associated TCRs and HLA-C alleles having the fewest. Because HLA typing was unavailable for some donors at each locus, only the typed subset was used in association tests. In a later genetic analysis, a missense DCLRE1C variant was associated with V-gene and J-gene trimming of TCR beta chains, and the association was replicated in an independent cohort. The presence/absence analyses assumed that sequencing depth was roughly uniform across donors, and that assumption may not be true. Because counts were too low, around 18 rarely observed V segments, including chromosome 9 orphons, were left out of the earlier analysis of a few hundred of the donors. A further reported finding was that TCR beta sequences accurately predicted the HLA-A and HLA-B alleles for most subjects in the first cohort. Assigning TCR associations to individual alleles was difficult when HLA alleles, especially DR and DQ, strongly co-occurred.

This TCR came from a man aged 18 to 35 in good health and CMV-seronegative. Sequencing input: PBMCs. The chain is assembled from TRBV18 and TRBJ1-2; the D gene is perhaps TRBD1, on 6 matching bases. The nucleotides read TGTGCCAGCTCACCAGGCAGGGGTAGGTATGGCTACACCTTC. Its translation is CASSPGRGRYGYTF.